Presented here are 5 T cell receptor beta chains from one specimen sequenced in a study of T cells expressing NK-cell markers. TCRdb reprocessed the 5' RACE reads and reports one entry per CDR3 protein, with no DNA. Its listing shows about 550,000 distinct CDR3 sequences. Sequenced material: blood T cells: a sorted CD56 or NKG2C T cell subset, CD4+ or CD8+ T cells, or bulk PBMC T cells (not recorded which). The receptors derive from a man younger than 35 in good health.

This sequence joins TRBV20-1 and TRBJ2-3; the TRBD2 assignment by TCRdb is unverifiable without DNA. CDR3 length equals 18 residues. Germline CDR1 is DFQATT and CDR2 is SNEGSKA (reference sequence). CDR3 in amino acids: CSASSSSSGVRGTDTQYF.

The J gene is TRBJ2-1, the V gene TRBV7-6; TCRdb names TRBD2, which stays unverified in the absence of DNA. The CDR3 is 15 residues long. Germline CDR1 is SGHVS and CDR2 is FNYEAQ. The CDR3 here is CASSLGQRVYNEQFF.

CDR3 protein: CASSIVGLAGGPGFTDTQYF. The J gene is TRBJ2-3, the V gene TRBV12-3 or TRBV12-4; without DNA, the TCRdb call of TRBD2 cannot be checked. The CDR3 covers 20 residues.

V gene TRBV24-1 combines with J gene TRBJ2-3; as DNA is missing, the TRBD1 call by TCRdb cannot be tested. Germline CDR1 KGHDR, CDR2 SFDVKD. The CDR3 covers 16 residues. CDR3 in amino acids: CATSDRDTSWTDTQYF.

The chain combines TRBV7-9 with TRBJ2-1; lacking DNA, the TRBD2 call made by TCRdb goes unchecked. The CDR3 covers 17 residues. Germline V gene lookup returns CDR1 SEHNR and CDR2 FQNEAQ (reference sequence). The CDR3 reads CASRPTSGSRAYNEQFF.